These 30 T cell receptor beta chains were sequenced from one sample in a study of T cell responses to AZD1222 COVID-19 vaccine. TCRdb's table, derived via immunoSEQ multiplex PCR, lists solely in-frame clones and lacks some. The sample includes approximately 98,000 clones, 70% to 90% of them seen just once. The material sequenced was peripheral blood, taken on day 0 of AZD1222 vaccination. These receptors were collected from an adult in good health.

This clone was found a few times. This chain connects TRBV5-1 to TRBJ1-1; 9 nucleotides match TRBD1. CDR3 length equals 18 residues. The V gene's germline CDR1 is SGHRS and CDR2 YFSETQ. The V gene end was trimmed by 4 bases and the J gene end by 4 bases; junction bases not matched to a gene: 17. The chain's CDR3 is CASSRTGTGFRTGTEAFF. The DNA of the CDR3 is TGCGCCAGCAGCCGTACCGGGACAGGGTTCCGGACGGGCACTGAAGCTTTCTTT.

The J gene is TRBJ1-2, the V gene TRBV7-9; no definite D call. Germline CDR1 is SEHNR and CDR2 is FQNEAQ (reference sequence). Trimming cost V 5 bases and J 4 bases, with 14 bases left between them. This CDR3 region has 14 residues. DNA for the CDR3: TGTGCCAGCAGCGCCGGAGGAGGGAGCTATGGCTACACCTTC. This codes for CASSAGGGSYGYTF.

Only a few counts were recorded for this clone. This chain links TRBV4-2 with TRBJ2-3, with D tentatively TRBD1 (7 bases). CDR1 is LGHNA, CDR2 YNFKEQ, per germline. The CDR3 is 17 residues long. With 5 bases removed from V and 1 base from J, the gap between germline ends came to 19 bases. CDR3 bases: TGTGCCAGCAGCAGAGCGCAGGGGGGTTCGGGCACAGATACGCAGTATTTT. It specifies CASSRAQGGSGTDTQYF.

The rearrangement links TRBV4-3 to TRBJ1-4; a weak D match, TRBD1 (5 bases). This CDR3 spans 17 amino acids. Germline CDR1 LGHNA, CDR2 YSLEER. Trimming removed 1 base from V and 8 bases from J, with 20 bases in between. CDR3 sequence: CASSQAGTGSISEKLFF. CDR3 nucleotide sequence: TGCGCCAGCAGCCAAGCAGGGACTGGGTCTATTTCAGAAAAACTGTTTTTT.

V and J are TRBV7-2 and TRBJ1-1, with D tentatively TRBD1 (5 bases). The CDR3 is 14 residues long. Germline V gives CDR1 SGHTA, CDR2 FQGNSA. V lost 0 bases, J lost 11 bases, and 16 bases lay in between. Here the CDR3 reads CASSLALGVGNAFF. CDR3 coding DNA: TGTGCCAGCAGCTTAGCTTTAGGGGTCGGGAACGCTTTCTTT.

The CDR3 sequence: CAWSYVSTEAFF. CDR3 nucleotides: TGTGCCTGGAGTTATGTATCGACTGAAGCTTTCTTT. The V and J genes are TRBV30 and TRBJ1-1; D is ambiguous. CDR1 is GTSNPN, CDR2 SVGIG, per germline (reference sequence). Between the trimmed V and J ends, which lost 2 bases and 5 bases, there was a span of 9 bases. CDR3 length: 12 residues.

The CDR3 region is CASSPPTLLDTQYF. In DNA, the CDR3 is TGTGCCAGCTCACCACCAACTTTATTGGATACGCAGTATTTT. The chain links TRBV18 to TRBJ2-3; D gene ambiguous. Per germline, CDR1 KGHSH and CDR2 LQKENI. Trimming took 0 bases from V and 6 from J, leaving 10 bases between them. The CDR3 sequence is 14 residues long.

This clone has just one count. V gene TRBV5-6 combines with J gene TRBJ1-6, with 8 bases lining up with TRBD1. Germline V gives CDR1 SGHDT, CDR2 YYEEEE. The V segment lost 2 bases and the J segment 9 bases; nucleotides outside the gene matches: 10. CDR3 length: 16 amino acids. DNA of the CDR3: TGTGCCAGCAGCTTTCGGACAGGGCAGCATGGTTCACCCCTCCACTTT. This translates into CASSFRTGQHGSPLHF.

This chain connects TRBV6-4 to TRBJ1-3; 12 bases agree with TRBD1. Per germline, CDR1 MRHNA and CDR2 SNTAGT. This CDR3 spans 18 amino acids. V trimming: 6 bases; J trimming: 3 bases; junction bases outside the gene matches: 12. CDR3 protein: CASRGPGTGGHYGNTIYF. CDR3 in DNA: TGTGCCAGCAGGGGGCCCGGGACAGGGGGCCACTATGGAAACACCATATATTTT.

The chain employs TRBV19 and TRBJ1-5, with unresolved D. CDR1 and CDR2 from the germline V gene are LNHDA and SQIVND (reference sequence). This CDR3 spans 12 amino acids. V dropped 6 bases and J dropped 2 bases, with 5 bases sitting between them. CDR3 coding DNA: TGTGCCAGTAGAATCGGCAATCAGCCCCAGCATTTT. Amino acid sequence: CASRIGNQPQHF.

The chain employs TRBV5-1 and TRBJ2-7; TRBD2 aligns across 8 bases. Germline V gene data show CDR1 as SGHRS and CDR2 as YFSETQ. V lost 4 bases, J lost 2 bases, and 8 bases stayed unmatched. The length of the CDR3 is 15 residues. The CDR3 region has the DNA TGCGCCAGCAGCCTTTCGGCGGGGGGCCCCTACGAGCAGTACTTC. As protein: CASSLSAGGPYEQYF. The full variable domain, in which reference TRBV5-1 and TRBJ2-7 provide the parts outside the CDR3, is KAGVTQTPRYLIKTRGQQVTLSCSPISGHRSVSWYQQTPGQGLQFLFEYFSETQRNKGNFPGRFSGRQFSNSRSEMNVSTLELGDSALYLCASSLSAGGPYEQYFGPGTRLTVT.

This clone occurred once. This chain's CDR3 is CAIRPSEGTGVFHEQYF. As DNA, the CDR3 is TGTGCCATCAGACCGTCGGAGGGGACAGGGGTCTTCCACGAGCAGTACTTC. The chain combines TRBV10-3 with TRBJ2-7; the match to TRBD1 covers 10 bases. Germline trimming cut 6 bases from V and 5 bases from J; bases unmatched to any gene: 16. Germline V lookup: CDR1 ENHRY, CDR2 SYGVKD. This CDR3 spans 17 amino acids.

The chain links TRBV6-9 to TRBJ1-1; no clear D gene. The CDR3 consists of 14 residues. Germline-derived CDR1 and CDR2 are MNHGY and SVAAGI. V was pared by 4 bases and J by 1 base, with 10 bases between. The chain's CDR3 is CASSSKPTNTEAFF. The CDR3 DNA sequence: TGTGCCAGCAGTTCCAAGCCTACGAACACTGAAGCTTTCTTT.

This chain uses TRBV6-5 with TRBJ1-2; no firm D call. Germline V gives CDR1 MNHEY, CDR2 SVGAGI. The V end was cut by 7 bases, the J end by 0 bases, with 12 bases between. The CDR3 spans 14 residues. The CDR3 sequence is CASTPGRSNYGYTF. In DNA form, the CDR3 reads TGTGCCAGCACCCCCGGACGGTCTAACTATGGCTACACCTTC.

This chain uses TRBV9 with TRBJ2-2; 12 nucleotides align to TRBD2. The CDR3 is 16 amino acids. The V gene end was trimmed by 6 bases and the J gene end by 5 bases; junction bases not matched to a gene: 8. The germline gives CDR1 SGDLS, CDR2 YYNGEE. CDR3 residues: CASTKRGLAGTGELFF. DNA of the CDR3: TGTGCCAGCACAAAAAGAGGACTAGCGGGGACCGGGGAGCTGTTTTTT.

This clone was observed a handful of times. The rearrangement uses TRBV24-1 and TRBJ1-2, with a possible D match to TRBD1 (5 bases). The length of the CDR3 is 14 residues. The germline V gene encodes CDR1 KGHDR and CDR2 SFDVKD. V lost 2 bases and J 4 bases, leaving 10 bases between the germline ends. The CDR3 loop is CATSDWGGSYGYTF. The CDR3 region has the DNA TGTGCCACCAGTGATTGGGGGGGGAGCTATGGCTACACCTTC.

The V call is TRBV5-6, the J call TRBJ1-6; the match to TRBD1 covers 8 bases. J lost 0 bases, V lost 4 bases, and 3 bases had no gene match. CDR1 and CDR2 from the germline V gene are SGHDT and YYEEEE. This CDR3 has 16 residues. The DNA for the CDR3 is TGTGCCAGCAGCCCCGGACAGGGCTCCTATAATTCACCCCTCCACTTT. Encoded protein: CASSPGQGSYNSPLHF.

The chain links TRBV3-1 (or the pseudogene TRBV3-2) to TRBJ2-1, with TRBD2 as a possible D gene (6 bases). CDR3 length equals 16 residues. The germline CDR1 and CDR2 sequences are LGHDT and YNNKEL (reference sequence). V was shortened by 3 bases and J by 5 bases, with 17 bases between the two germline ends. The CDR3, as DNA: TGTGCCAGCAGCCACCGGGCGCGGGGTCTCCACAATGAGCAGTTCTTC. Translation: CASSHRARGLHNEQFF.

This clone was picked up one time. The chain recombines TRBV27 with TRBJ2-1; TRBD2 matches 16 bases. The germline gives CDR1 MNHEY, CDR2 SMNVEV (reference sequence). The CDR3 loop spans 14 amino acids. J gave up 7 bases and V 6 bases, and 0 bases lay outside the gene matches. In DNA, the CDR3 is TGTGCCAGCAGGGGACTAGCGGGGGGGAATGAGCAGTTCTTC. Translation gives CASRGLAGGNEQFF.

The chain employs TRBV12-3 or TRBV12-4 and TRBJ1-2, with 8 bases that match TRBD1. This CDR3 region has 13 residues. J was trimmed by 8 bases and V by 4 bases; bases with no gene match: 6. The CDR3 region is CASSSGQGTGYTF. CDR3 sequence (DNA): TGTGCCAGCAGTTCTGGACAGGGAACGGGCTACACCTTC.

This chain connects TRBV7-3 to TRBJ2-4; 9 bases map to TRBD1. Germline V gene sequence: CDR1 SGHTA, CDR2 FQGTGA. There are 16 residues in the CDR3. The junction had 1 base not matched to a gene; V was cut back by 1 base and J by 0 bases. CDR3 amino acids: CASSLMGQGAKNIQYF. The CDR3 DNA reads TGTGCCAGCAGCTTAATGGGACAGGGAGCCAAAAACATTCAGTACTTC.

This chain links TRBV24-1 with TRBJ1-2; the match to TRBD1 covers 7 bases. This CDR3 spans 16 amino acids. CDR1 and CDR2 (germline): KGHDR, SFDVKD. After removal of 4 bases from V and 0 bases from J, the junction contained 7 bases not matched to a gene. CDR3 sequence (DNA): TGTGCCACCAGTGACGGGGGGACAGCACCTAACTATGGCTACACCTTC. This codes for CATSDGGTAPNYGYTF.

The V and J genes are TRBV4-1 and TRBJ1-5; a weak D match, TRBD1 (6 bases). V was trimmed by 1 base and J by 3 bases, leaving 16 bases between them. This CDR3 spans 17 amino acids. Germline CDR1 MGHRA, CDR2 YSYEKL. CDR3 residues: CASSQVRGAQPNQPQHF. The CDR3 DNA follows: TGCGCCAGCAGCCAAGTTAGGGGGGCTCAGCCCAATCAGCCCCAGCATTTT.

CDR3 sequence: CASSLVGLAGIAYEQYF. The CDR3 region has the DNA TGTGCCAGCAGCTTAGTTGGACTAGCGGGTATAGCCTACGAGCAGTACTTC. This chain joins TRBV7-2 and TRBJ2-7, with 11 nucleotides matching TRBD2. The CDR3 spans 17 residues. The V and J ends lost 1 base and 2 bases, in that order; junction bases with no gene match: 7. The V gene's germline CDR1 is SGHTA and CDR2 FQGNSA.

J is TRBJ2-5 and V is TRBV9; D call uncertain. V lost 0 bases, J lost 0 bases, and 6 bases lay in between. Germline V gene sequence: CDR1 SGDLS, CDR2 YYNGEE. The CDR3 totals 14 residues. In DNA, the CDR3 is TGTGCCAGCAGCGTAGGTTCCTACCAAGAGACCCAGTACTTC. Translated: CASSVGSYQETQYF.

The chain has TRBV7-9 and TRBJ1-2; 8 bases line up with TRBD1. Per the germline V gene, CDR1 is SEHNR and CDR2 is FQNEAQ (reference sequence). With V trimmed by 6 bases and J by 2 bases, 8 bases remained unmatched. This CDR3 has 15 residues. CDR3 DNA sequence: TGTGCCAGCAGTAGGAGCGGACAGGGAAACTATGGCTACACCTTC. It codes for CASSRSGQGNYGYTF.

This clone was seen just once. This chain connects TRBV9 to TRBJ1-1, with TRBD1 as a possible D gene (5 bases). In germline, CDR1 is SGDLS, CDR2 YYNGEE. There are 13 residues in the CDR3. Trimming removed 6 bases at V and 2 bases at J, with 11 bases between. The CDR3 region is CASNAGGNTEAFF. For the CDR3, the DNA is TGTGCCAGCAACGCGGGGGGTAACACTGAAGCTTTCTTT.

The chain carries TRBV7-2 and TRBJ1-5; weak D call: TRBD1 (5 bases). Germline V gene data show CDR1 as SGHTA and CDR2 as FQGNSA. The V end lost 5 bases, the J end lost 3 bases, and 11 bases lay between the germline ends. This CDR3 spans 14 amino acids. CDR3 region: CASSGTGPNQPQHF. The CDR3 region has the DNA TGTGCCAGCAGCGGCACAGGTCCCAATCAGCCCCAGCATTTT.

The chain is built from TRBV6-5 and TRBJ1-1; the D is unclear. The CDR3 runs 14 residues. The germline V and J ends were trimmed by 0 bases and 0 bases, with 5 bases remaining between them. Germline V gene lookup returns CDR1 MNHEY and CDR2 SVGAGI. The CDR3 DNA reads as TGTGCCAGCAGTTACTCGATTTTGAACACTGAAGCTTTCTTT. Translated: CASSYSILNTEAFF.

The genes are TRBV7-9 and TRBJ2-2; weak D call: TRBD2 (7 bases). V was trimmed by 5 bases and J by 4 bases, leaving 11 bases between them. The CDR3 loop spans 14 amino acids. Germline V gene data show CDR1 as SEHNR and CDR2 as FQNEAQ (reference sequence). CDR3 DNA: TGTGCCAGCAGCCCCGGGGGGCCCACCGGGGAGCTGTTTTTT. The encoded protein is CASSPGGPTGELFF.